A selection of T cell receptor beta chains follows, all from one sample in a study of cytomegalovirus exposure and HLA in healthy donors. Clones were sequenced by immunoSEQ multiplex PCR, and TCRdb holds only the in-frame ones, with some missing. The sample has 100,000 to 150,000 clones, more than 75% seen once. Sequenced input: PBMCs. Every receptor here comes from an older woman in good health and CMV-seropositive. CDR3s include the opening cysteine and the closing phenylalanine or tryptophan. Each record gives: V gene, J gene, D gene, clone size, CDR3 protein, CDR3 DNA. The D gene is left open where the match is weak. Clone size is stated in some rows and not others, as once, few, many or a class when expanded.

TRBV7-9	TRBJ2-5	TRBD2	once	CSSSSVSGREGETQYF	TGTTCCAGCAGCTCTGTTAGCGGGAGGGAGGGAGAGACCCAGTACTTC
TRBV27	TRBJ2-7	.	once	CASSLTPRGLHEQYF	TGTGCCAGCAGTTTAACGCCCCGAGGGTTGCACGAGCAGTACTTC
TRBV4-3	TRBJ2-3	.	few	CASSQAPVTTDTQYF	TGCGCCAGCAGCCAAGCACCCGTGACTACGGATACGCAGTATTTT
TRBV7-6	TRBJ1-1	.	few	CASSWSPFTSARRFDTEAFF	TGTGCCAGCAGCTGGTCACCGTTCACGTCTGCCAGGAGGTTCGACACTGAAGCTTTCTTT
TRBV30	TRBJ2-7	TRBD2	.	CAWSTGGNEQYF	TGTGCCTGGAGTACGGGGGGGAACGAGCAGTACTTC
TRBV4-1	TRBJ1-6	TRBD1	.	CASSHPLGQGNSPLHF	TGCGCCAGCAGCCACCCTTTGGGACAGGGAAATTCACCCCTCCACTTT
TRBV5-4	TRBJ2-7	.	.	CASSLSGRVTYEQYF	TGTGCCAGCAGCTTGTCTGGCAGGGTAACCTACGAGCAGTACTTC
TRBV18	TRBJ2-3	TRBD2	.	CASSPLAGGTDTQYF	TGTGCCAGCTCACCCCTAGCGGGAGGGACAGATACGCAGTATTTT
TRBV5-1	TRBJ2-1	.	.	CASSFSDRDFSYNEQFF	TGCGCCAGCAGCTTTTCTGACCGGGACTTCTCCTACAATGAGCAGTTCTTC
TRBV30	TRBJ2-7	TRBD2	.	CAWSGGLAGTEQYF	TGTGCCTGGAGTGGGGGGCTAGCGGGTACCGAGCAGTACTTC
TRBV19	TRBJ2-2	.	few	CASSISQYTGELFF	TGTGCCAGTAGTATATCCCAATACACCGGGGAGCTGTTTTTT
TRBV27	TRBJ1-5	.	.	CASRYRESNQPQHF	TGTGCCAGCAGATATAGGGAGAGCAATCAGCCCCAGCATTTT
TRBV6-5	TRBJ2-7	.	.	CASSYVGNGFYEQYF	TGTGCCAGCAGTTACGTAGGTAACGGGTTCTACGAGCAGTACTTC
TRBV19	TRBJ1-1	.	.	CASSIRDFTEAFF	TGTGCCAGTAGTATTAGGGACTTCACTGAAGCTTTCTTT
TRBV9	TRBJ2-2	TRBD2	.	CASSVGLSGGSTGELFF	TGTGCCAGCAGCGTAGGACTTAGCGGGGGAAGCACCGGGGAGCTGTTTTTT
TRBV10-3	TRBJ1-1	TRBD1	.	CAIGQVGNTEAFF	TGTGCCATCGGACAGGTCGGGAACACTGAAGCTTTCTTT
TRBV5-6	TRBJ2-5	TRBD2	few	CASSLVLAGGSETQYF	TGTGCCAGCAGCTTGGTACTAGCGGGAGGGTCGGAGACCCAGTACTTC
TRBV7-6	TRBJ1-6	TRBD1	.	CASSQNTGTGVYSPLHF	TGTGCCAGCAGCCAAAACACCGGGACAGGGGTTTATTCACCCCTCCACTTT
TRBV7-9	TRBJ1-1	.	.	CASSLIGVNAFF	TGTGCCAGCAGCTTAATAGGGGTGAACGCTTTCTTT
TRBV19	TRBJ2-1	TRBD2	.	CASSKPGLAIYNEQFF	TGTGCCAGTAGTAAGCCGGGACTAGCGATCTACAATGAGCAGTTCTTC
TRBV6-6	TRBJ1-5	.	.	CASRETASNQPQHF	TGTGCCAGCAGGGAGACGGCAAGCAATCAGCCCCAGCATTTT
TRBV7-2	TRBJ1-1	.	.	CASSFAGWAEAFF	TGTGCCAGCAGCTTCGCGGGGTGGGCCGAAGCTTTCTTT
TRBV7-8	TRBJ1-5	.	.	CASSLEESQPQHF	TGTGCCAGCAGCTTAGAAGAGAGTCAGCCCCAGCATTTT
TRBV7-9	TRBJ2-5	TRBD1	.	CASSTPPTGVDGVRETQYF	TGTGCCAGCAGTACTCCACCGACAGGGGTGGATGGTGTAAGAGAGACCCAGTACTTC
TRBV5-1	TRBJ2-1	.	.	CASSGGTLGGEQFF	TGCGCCAGCAGCGGGGGGACCCTTGGGGGTGAGCAGTTCTTC
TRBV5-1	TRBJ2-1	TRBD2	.	CASSLGGTSGRGAYNEQFF	TGCGCCAGCAGCTTGGGAGGGACTAGCGGGAGAGGCGCCTACAATGAGCAGTTCTTC
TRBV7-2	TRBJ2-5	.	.	CASSLDGSTETQYF	TGTGCCAGCAGCTTAGATGGTAGTACGGAGACCCAGTACTTC
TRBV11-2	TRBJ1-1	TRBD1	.	CASSRQGMNTEAFF	TGTGCCAGCAGCCGACAGGGAATGAACACTGAAGCTTTCTTT
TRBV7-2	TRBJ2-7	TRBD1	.	CASSLGGTGAYEQYF	TGTGCCAGCAGCTTAGGAGGGACAGGGGCTTACGAGCAGTACTTC
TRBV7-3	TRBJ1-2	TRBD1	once	CASSLTGGQGIYGYTF	TGTGCCAGCAGCTTAACCGGCGGACAGGGGATATATGGCTACACCTTC
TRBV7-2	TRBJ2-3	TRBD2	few	CASSLALASGRRNTQYF	TGTGCCAGCAGCTTAGCCCTAGCTAGCGGGAGAAGGAATACGCAGTATTTT
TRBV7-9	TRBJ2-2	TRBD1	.	CASSLARGQGRYTGELFF	TGTGCCAGCAGCTTAGCCCGAGGACAGGGGAGGTACACCGGGGAGCTGTTTTTT
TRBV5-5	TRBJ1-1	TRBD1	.	CASSYRSTGTGEAFF	TGTGCCAGCAGCTATAGAAGCACCGGGACAGGTGAAGCTTTCTTT